The rows below give T cell receptor beta chains drawn from one sample of a study of blood T cell repertoires in COVID-19. Using immunoSEQ multiplex PCR, the repertoire was profiled, and TCRdb retains in-frame clones only, with some absent. The sample lists 310,000 or so clones, about 88% seen once, with around 1.4% in the top ten. Sequencing was carried out using peripheral blood. These receptor sequences come from a man in his 70s with acute or convalescent COVID-19. The CDR3 runs from the conserved cysteine through the conserved F or W. D genes are given only for firm matches. Clone size is not always given. Where it is, it says once, few, many or a class for expanded clones.

.	.	TRBV29-1	TRBJ2-2	TGCAGCTTTACAAGGGGGAGTATGTCCGGGGAGCTGTTTTTT	CSFTRGSMSGELFF
.	TRBD2	TRBV29-1	TRBJ2-5	TGCAGCGTTAGCGGGGGGGAAGAGACCCAGTACTTC	CSVSGGEETQYF
once	.	TRBV7-2	TRBJ1-5	TGTGCCAGCAGCCAACAGGGATCCAATCAGCCCCAGCATTTT	CASSQQGSNQPQHF
.	TRBD2	TRBV10-3	TRBJ2-1	TGTGCCATCAGTGAGGGTCTAGCGGGGGGGAGTGGTGAGCAGTTCTTC	CAISEGLAGGSGEQFF
.	TRBD1	TRBV5-4	TRBJ2-7	TGTGCCAGCAGCGCGTGGGACAGGGGTTTTGGAGAGCAGTACTTC	CASSAWDRGFGEQYF
.	.	TRBV27	TRBJ2-6	TGTGCCAGCAGTTTTCGGGGCTCTGGGGCCAACGTCCTGACTTTC	CASSFRGSGANVLTF
.	TRBD1	TRBV18	TRBJ1-2	TGTGCCAGCTCTCGCGATGGACAGGGAAACTATGGCTACACCTTC	CASSRDGQGNYGYTF
.	.	TRBV6-5	TRBJ2-4	TGTGCCAGCAGTTCGGTAGTCAAAAACATTCAGTACTTC	CASSSVVKNIQYF
.	TRBD1	TRBV19	TRBJ1-3	TGTGCCTCCTCCCGGGCAGGGGGAACTGGAAACACCATATATTTT	CASSRAGGTGNTIYF
.	TRBD1	TRBV11-3	TRBJ2-1	TGTGCCAGCAGCTCAGGGGGAAACTCCTACAATGAGCAGTTCTTC	CASSSGGNSYNEQFF
.	.	TRBV5-6	TRBJ1-6	TGTGCCAGCAGCTTAGGAGGGTGGAATTCACCCCTCCACTTT	CASSLGGWNSPLHF
.	TRBD2	TRBV7-2	TRBJ2-7	TGTGCCAGCAGCTTACTACCGGGCGCTAGCGGGAGGACCTACGAGCAGTACTTC	CASSLLPGASGRTYEQYF
.	.	TRBV5-5	TRBJ2-3	TGTGCCAGCAGCTTCGCGGCTCGGGACAACACAGATACGCAGTATTTT	CASSFAARDNTDTQYF
.	TRBD1	TRBV19	TRBJ1-1	TGTGCCAGTTTGGGACAGTTCAACACTGAAGCTTTCTTT	CASLGQFNTEAFF
.	TRBD2	TRBV7-8	TRBJ2-1	TGTGCCAGCAGCTTACCGGCTAGCGGGGGGGATAGGGAGCAGTTCTTC	CASSLPASGGDREQFF
.	TRBD1	TRBV19	TRBJ1-4	TGTGCCACGCGGGACAGGGCGGACCCGGGGACCCCCGAAAAACTGTTTTTT	CATRDRADPGTPEKLFF
.	TRBD1	TRBV5-1	TRBJ1-2	TGCGCCAGCAGCGAGCTGGCAGGGGGGTCGAATGGCTACACCTTC	CASSELAGGSNGYTF
.	TRBD1	TRBV7-2	TRBJ1-6	TGTGCCAGCAGGCATACAGGGGGGCGATCACCCCTCCACTTT	CASRHTGGRSPLHF
.	TRBD2	TRBV5-4	TRBJ2-1	TGTGCCAGCAGCTTTGGGGCCCCGACTAGCGGGAGGCAAGGGTACAATGAGCAGTTCTTC	CASSFGAPTSGRQGYNEQFF
.	.	TRBV7-2	TRBJ1-3	TGTGCCAGCAGCTTAGAGAGGAGATCTCCCGGAAACACCATATATTTT	CASSLERRSPGNTIYF
.	.	TRBV7-3	TRBJ2-3	TGTGCCAGCAGCTCCCAGACAGGGAGGACAGATACGCAGTATTTT	CASSSQTGRTDTQYF
.	.	TRBV4-2	TRBJ1-6	TGTGCCAGCAGCCAAGAGGGGACCTCTGGGGGGGCCCTCCACTTT	CASSQEGTSGGALHF
.	.	TRBV6-2/TRBV6-3	TRBJ2-7	TGTGCCAGCAGTGATACCCAAACCGGGAGCTCCTACGAGCAGTACTTC	CASSDTQTGSSYEQYF
once	.	TRBV4-2	TRBJ1-2	TGTGCCAGCAGCCAGGACGTCGGAGGGGCCTTTAACTATGGCTACACCTTC	CASSQDVGGAFNYGYTF
.	.	TRBV5-1	TRBJ1-2	TGCGCCAGCAGCCCCGGACAAGCTAACTATGGCTACACCTTC	CASSPGQANYGYTF
.	.	TRBV19	TRBJ2-5	TGTGCCAGTAGTCGCGCCCGGACAGAGGAGACCCAGTACTTC	CASSRARTEETQYF
.	.	TRBV18	TRBJ1-1	TGTGCCAGCTCACCACCAACTGGGGGGGCTGGGACTGAAGCTTTCTTT	CASSPPTGGAGTEAFF
.	.	TRBV4-2	TRBJ1-4	TGTGCCAGCAGCCAAGATGTGAGGGCCGCTAATGAAAAACTGTTTTTT	CASSQDVRAANEKLFF
few	TRBD1	TRBV6-6	TRBJ2-7	TGTGCCAGCAGTAGAGACAGGGGCTTCATCGAGCAGTACTTC	CASSRDRGFIEQYF
.	TRBD1	TRBV7-2	TRBJ1-3	TGTGCCAGCAGCCCCGACAGGGTAGGGGACACCATATATTTT	CASSPDRVGDTIYF
.	.	TRBV10-2	TRBJ1-1	TGCGCCAGCAGGACTCCGAACACTGAAGCTTTCTTT	CASRTPNTEAFF
.	TRBD1	TRBV2	TRBJ1-4	TGTGCCAGCAACTTACCGGGACAGGGAAACGAAAAACTGTTTTTT	CASNLPGQGNEKLFF
.	TRBD1	TRBV7-2	TRBJ1-3	TGTGCCAGCAGCTGGACAGGGGGCTCTGGAAACACCATATATTTT	CASSWTGGSGNTIYF
.	.	TRBV28	TRBJ1-2	TGTGCCAGCAGTTTCCGCGACAGATATGGCTACACCTTC	CASSFRDRYGYTF
.	.	TRBV2	TRBJ2-1	TGTGCCAGCAGTGCTTCGGGGGATATCAATGAGCAGTTCTTC	CASSASGDINEQFF
.	TRBD1	TRBV4-1	TRBJ1-6	TGCGCCAGCAGCCCGCTCGGACAGGGACGGTCACCCCTCCACTTT	CASSPLGQGRSPLHF
.	TRBD2	TRBV5-4	TRBJ2-5	TGTGCCAGCAGCTCAAGAGCGGGGGGGCAAGGAGAGACCCAGTACTTC	CASSSRAGGQGETQYF
.	TRBD2	TRBV3-1/TRBV3-2	TRBJ2-1	TGTGCCAGCAGACGTTCTACCCGGACTAGCGGGGGGAGGGAGCAGTTCTTC	CASRRSTRTSGGREQFF
.	.	TRBV27	TRBJ1-5	TGTGCCAGCAGTTTAAACAGGGAACAGCCCCAGCATTTT	CASSLNREQPQHF
.	.	TRBV2	TRBJ1-2	TGTGCCAGCAGTGTGGGACAAATAAACTATGGCTACACCTTC	CASSVGQINYGYTF
.	TRBD1	TRBV6-1	TRBJ2-3	TGTGCCAGCAGTGAAAGGGACAGAAGCACAGATACGCAGTATTTT	CASSERDRSTDTQYF
.	.	TRBV19	TRBJ2-5	TGTGCCAGTAATCCAGGAGGAGAGACCCAGTACTTC	CASNPGGETQYF
.	TRBD2	TRBV6-2/TRBV6-3	TRBJ2-1	TGTGCCAGCAGTTACTCAGGCGGGAGGCTTGAGCAGTTCTTC	CASSYSGGRLEQFF
once	TRBD1	TRBV11-3	TRBJ2-1	TGTGCCAGCAGCTTAGGAGGGACAGGGGCCAATGAGCAGTTCTTC	CASSLGGTGANEQFF
.	.	TRBV29-1	TRBJ1-1	TGCAGCGTTGGAGACAGGAACACTGAAGCTTTCTTT	CSVGDRNTEAFF
.	TRBD2	TRBV5-1	TRBJ2-2	TGCGCCAGCAGCTTGGTACCGCGGGAGGACACCGGGGAGCTGTTTTTT	CASSLVPREDTGELFF
.	TRBD1	TRBV15	TRBJ1-1	TGTGCCACCAGCAGCCCACAGGGACAGGGAGCCTCTCTTGAAGCTTTCTTT	CATSSPQGQGASLEAFF
.	.	TRBV28	TRBJ2-7	TGTGCCAGCAGTTGGGCAGGGATCGGCCTCGAGCAGTACTTC	CASSWAGIGLEQYF
.	.	TRBV4-3	TRBJ2-1	TGCGCCAGCAGCCAAGATCGTTATGGAGTGACTTCCTCCTACAATGAGCAGTTCTTC	CASSQDRYGVTSSYNEQFF
.	TRBD1	TRBV6-5	TRBJ1-5	TGTGCCAGTCGACAGGGAAGCAATCAGCCCCAGCATTTT	CASRQGSNQPQHF
.	TRBD1	TRBV7-9	TRBJ2-2	TGTGCCAGCAGCCCCCGACAGGGCGGGAACACCGGGGAGCTGTTTTTT	CASSPRQGGNTGELFF
.	.	TRBV9	TRBJ2-3	TGTGCCAGCAGCGCCCGGGACTCCACAGATACGCAGTATTTT	CASSARDSTDTQYF
.	TRBD2	TRBV3-1/TRBV3-2	TRBJ2-3	TGTGCCAGGGAGCGGAAAGCGGGGAAGTGGGATACGCAGTATTTT	CARERKAGKWDTQYF
.	TRBD2	TRBV30	TRBJ2-7	TGTGCCTGGAGCGCCTCCGGGGGAGGGTTTAACCTCTACGAGCAGTACTTC	CAWSASGGGFNLYEQYF